This entry is about one T cell receptor beta chain. Its specificity is not known. The CDR3 loop spans 18 amino acids. Germline values: CDR1 MNHEY, CDR2 SMNVEV (reference sequence). V gave up 0 bases and J gave up 4 bases; unmatched junction bases: 7. PCR used 60 Vbeta primers and 13 Jbeta primers. Using immunoSEQ multiplex PCR, the repertoire was profiled, and TCRdb retains in-frame clones only, with some absent. The top ten hold 22% of the sample, which has 90,000 to 130,000 clones, approximately 80% seen once. This sample was included in a study of cytomegalovirus exposure and HLA in healthy donors. The study's findings and limits: Both high specificity and high sensitivity reportedly marked the classifier's diagnosis of cytomegalovirus status. Most of the TCR beta V segments (in an earlier analysis) were productive either about 87% or about 30% of the time. Later analysis identified 16,000 or so TCR beta sequences associated with HLA alleles, using a false discovery rate threshold of 0.05.

The chain combines TRBV27 with TRBJ1-6; TRBD1 matches at 9 bases. Input material: PBMCs. The clonotype was recovered from a young man in good health and CMV-seropositive. For the CDR3, the DNA is TGTGCCAGCAGTTTATCGGAACAGGGGGCAGGGTATAATTCACCCCTCCACTTT. Translation gives CASSLSEQGAGYNSPLHF.